These T cell receptor beta chains were read from a single sample in a study of PD-1 blockade in classical Hodgkin lymphoma. Repertoires were generated with immunoSEQ multiplex PCR, while TCRdb's copy carries only in-frame clones and drops some. The sample includes about 15,000 clones, approximately 85% of them seen just once. Input material: peripheral blood mononuclear cells (PBMCs). Source of these receptors: a human donor with classical Hodgkin lymphoma. Each CDR3 is given with its conserved first and last residue. D genes are given only for firm matches. Where a row states a size, it is once, few, many or the class of an expanded clone; other rows omit it.

abundance: once
d_gene: NA
v_gene: TRBV15
j_gene: TRBJ2-5
CDR3nt: TGTGCCACCAGCAGAGAAGAGACCCAGTACTTC
CDR3aa: CATSREETQYF

abundance: NA
d_gene: NA
v_gene: TRBV28
j_gene: TRBJ2-1
CDR3nt: TGTGCCAGCAGGCTGAGGGATAATGAGTTCTTC
CDR3aa: CASRLRDNEFF

abundance: NA
d_gene: NA
v_gene: TRBV5-1
j_gene: TRBJ1-1
CDR3nt: TGCGCCAGCAGCTCGTCACAAGGGCCTGGCTCATTGAACACTGAAGCTTTCTTT
CDR3aa: CASSSSQGPGSLNTEAFF

abundance: NA
d_gene: TRBD1
v_gene: TRBV6-1
j_gene: TRBJ1-1
CDR3nt: TGTGCCAGCAGTGGGACAGGGGAGGGTTGGGCTGAAGCTTTCTTT
CDR3aa: CASSGTGEGWAEAFF

abundance: NA
d_gene: TRBD1
v_gene: TRBV2
j_gene: TRBJ2-7
CDR3nt: TGTGCCAGCAGTGAAACACCGGGACAGATCTACGAGCAGTACTTC
CDR3aa: CASSETPGQIYEQYF

abundance: once
d_gene: NA
v_gene: TRBV7-9
j_gene: TRBJ2-7
CDR3nt: TGTGCCAGCAGCTTAGGCAGTGGGATAGCGGAATGGGGGGAGCAGTTGGACTTC
CDR3aa: CASSLGSGIAEWGEQLDF

abundance: once
d_gene: NA
v_gene: TRBV5-1
j_gene: TRBJ2-6
CDR3nt: TGCGCCAGCAGCTTGGACTCTGGGGCCAACGTCCTGACTTTC
CDR3aa: CASSLDSGANVLTF

abundance: NA
d_gene: NA
v_gene: TRBV4-1
j_gene: TRBJ2-2
CDR3nt: TGCGCCAGCAGCCCAATCCGGGACTTAGGCGGGGAGCTGTTTTTT
CDR3aa: CASSPIRDLGGELFF

abundance: NA
d_gene: TRBD2
v_gene: TRBV2
j_gene: TRBJ2-3
CDR3nt: TGTGCCAGCATCCAGTCCCCTGTAACTAGCGGGTTTGGAGTCGATACGCAGTATTTT
CDR3aa: CASIQSPVTSGFGVDTQYF

abundance: NA
d_gene: NA
v_gene: TRBV27
j_gene: TRBJ2-5
CDR3nt: TGTGCCAGCAGTTTTGCGGGACGGGGGGAGACCCAGTACTTC
CDR3aa: CASSFAGRGETQYF

abundance: NA
d_gene: NA
v_gene: TRBV5-1
j_gene: TRBJ1-3
CDR3nt: TGCGCCAGCAGCTTGGACAGGCCCTCTGGAAACACCATATATTTT
CDR3aa: CASSLDRPSGNTIYF

abundance: few
d_gene: NA
v_gene: TRBV11-2
j_gene: TRBJ2-1
CDR3nt: TGTGCCAGCAGCTTAGCCGGACCCATGGGTAATGAGCAGTTCTTC
CDR3aa: CASSLAGPMGNEQFF

abundance: NA
d_gene: NA
v_gene: TRBV29-1
j_gene: TRBJ2-3
CDR3nt: TGCAGCGGTGAGGGGGGCACAGATACGCAGTATTTT
CDR3aa: CSGEGGTDTQYF

abundance: NA
d_gene: TRBD2
v_gene: TRBV6-9
j_gene: TRBJ2-7
CDR3nt: TGTGCCAGCAGCCGGGACTACAACTACGAGCAGTACTTC
CDR3aa: CASSRDYNYEQYF

abundance: NA
d_gene: TRBD1
v_gene: TRBV19
j_gene: TRBJ1-1
CDR3nt: TGTGCCAGTAGTATAGATGGGACAGTCAGGGACACTGAAGCTTTCTTT
CDR3aa: CASSIDGTVRDTEAFF

abundance: NA
d_gene: TRBD1
v_gene: TRBV19
j_gene: TRBJ2-5
CDR3nt: TGTGCCAGTAGACCAACAGGGGTGGAGACCCAGTACTTC
CDR3aa: CASRPTGVETQYF

abundance: NA
d_gene: NA
v_gene: TRBV28
j_gene: TRBJ1-1
CDR3nt: TGTGCCAGCACCGGGATCCGTGGTACTGAAGCTTTCTTT
CDR3aa: CASTGIRGTEAFF

abundance: once
d_gene: NA
v_gene: TRBV28
j_gene: TRBJ2-3
CDR3nt: TGTGCCAGCAGTTGGGAAAGCGGATTTAGCACAGATACGCAGTATTTT
CDR3aa: CASSWESGFSTDTQYF

abundance: NA
d_gene: TRBD1
v_gene: TRBV4-1
j_gene: TRBJ2-7
CDR3nt: TGCGCCAGCAGCCAAGATTCCCTCATCGGGGACAGGAGCTACGAGCAGTACTTC
CDR3aa: CASSQDSLIGDRSYEQYF

abundance: NA
d_gene: NA
v_gene: TRBV14
j_gene: TRBJ2-3
CDR3nt: TGTGCCAGCAGCCAAGAGCTCCGGGGCCGCACAGATACGCAGTATTTT
CDR3aa: CASSQELRGRTDTQYF

abundance: NA
d_gene: TRBD2
v_gene: TRBV28
j_gene: TRBJ2-7
CDR3nt: TGTGCCAGCAGTCCCCCACTAGCGTACGAGCAGTACTTC
CDR3aa: CASSPPLAYEQYF

abundance: NA
d_gene: NA
v_gene: TRBV5-4
j_gene: TRBJ2-7
CDR3nt: TGTGCCAGCAGCTTGGACGGGGGATTTCACGAGCAGTACTTC
CDR3aa: CASSLDGGFHEQYF

abundance: few
d_gene: TRBD2
v_gene: TRBV28
j_gene: TRBJ2-1
CDR3nt: TGTGCCAGCAGACCGCGACTAGCGGGAGGGCCGATAGGATTCTTC
CDR3aa: CASRPRLAGGPIGFF

abundance: few
d_gene: NA
v_gene: TRBV5-4
j_gene: TRBJ1-1
CDR3nt: TGTGCCAGCAGCTTGGCCGGGAAGAACACTGAAGCTTTCTTT
CDR3aa: CASSLAGKNTEAFF

abundance: NA
d_gene: NA
v_gene: TRBV6-5
j_gene: TRBJ2-5
CDR3nt: TGTGCCAGCTGGGGGTGGGGACTCCAAGGGGCCCAGTACTTC
CDR3aa: CASWGWGLQGAQYF

abundance: NA
d_gene: NA
v_gene: TRBV25-1
j_gene: TRBJ1-3
CDR3nt: TGTGCCAGCAGTGAGCCGGGCGGAAACACCATATATTTT
CDR3aa: CASSEPGGNTIYF

abundance: NA
d_gene: NA
v_gene: TRBV19
j_gene: TRBJ2-6
CDR3nt: TGTGCCAGTAGTATGGACCCTGGGGCCAACGTCCTGACTTTC
CDR3aa: CASSMDPGANVLTF

abundance: NA
d_gene: NA
v_gene: TRBV28
j_gene: TRBJ1-3
CDR3nt: TGTGCCAGCACTAGGGGGTACGGCGGAAACACCATATATTTT
CDR3aa: CASTRGYGGNTIYF

abundance: NA
d_gene: TRBD2
v_gene: TRBV5-1
j_gene: TRBJ2-7
CDR3nt: TGCGCCAGCAGCTCCACTAGCGGGAGGGTCGAGCAGTACTTC
CDR3aa: CASSSTSGRVEQYF

abundance: NA
d_gene: TRBD2
v_gene: TRBV2
j_gene: TRBJ2-3
CDR3nt: TGTGCCAGCAGACCGGGACTAGCGGGAGGGCTAGGTACGCAGTATTTT
CDR3aa: CASRPGLAGGLGTQYF

abundance: NA
d_gene: NA
v_gene: TRBV7-9
j_gene: TRBJ2-3
CDR3nt: TGTGCCAGCAGCTCCCGGGCCAGTTACACAGATACGCAGTATTTT
CDR3aa: CASSSRASYTDTQYF

abundance: NA
d_gene: NA
v_gene: TRBV5-8
j_gene: TRBJ2-7
CDR3nt: TGTGCCAGCAGCTCGACTAGGTGGAACTCCTACGAGCAGCACTTC
CDR3aa: CASSSTRWNSYEQHF

abundance: NA
d_gene: NA
v_gene: TRBV6-1
j_gene: TRBJ1-6
CDR3nt: TGTGCCAGCAGTGAAGGGGGCTCCTATAATTCACCCCTCCACTTT
CDR3aa: CASSEGGSYNSPLHF

abundance: NA
d_gene: TRBD2
v_gene: TRBV7-6
j_gene: TRBJ2-5
CDR3nt: TGTGCCAGCAGCGTGTCTGCGGGAGGCATAGAGACCCAGTACTTC
CDR3aa: CASSVSAGGIETQYF

abundance: NA
d_gene: NA
v_gene: TRBV11-2
j_gene: TRBJ2-7
CDR3nt: NA
CDR3aa: CASSLVFFGEVYEQYF

abundance: NA
d_gene: NA
v_gene: TRBV29-1
j_gene: TRBJ1-5
CDR3nt: TGCAGCGTTGGACAGGTTTTCAATCAGCCCCAGCATTTT
CDR3aa: CSVGQVFNQPQHF

abundance: NA
d_gene: TRBD2
v_gene: TRBV5-3
j_gene: TRBJ2-3
CDR3nt: TGTGCCAGAAGCTGCGGGAGACGAGCACCCCTCACAGATACGCAGTATTTT
CDR3aa: CARSCGRRAPLTDTQYF

abundance: NA
d_gene: NA
v_gene: TRBV18
j_gene: TRBJ2-7
CDR3nt: TGTGCCAGCTCACCACCGTCGGGACGGTACGAGCAGTACTTC
CDR3aa: CASSPPSGRYEQYF

abundance: NA
d_gene: NA
v_gene: TRBV28
j_gene: TRBJ2-7
CDR3nt: TGTGCCAGCAGCTGGGACGACAACTACGAGCAGTACTTC
CDR3aa: CASSWDDNYEQYF

abundance: once
d_gene: TRBD1
v_gene: TRBV29-1
j_gene: TRBJ1-1
CDR3nt: TGCAGCGTTGCGGACAGGAAAAACACTGAAGCTTTCTTT
CDR3aa: CSVADRKNTEAFF

abundance: NA
d_gene: NA
v_gene: TRBV10-3
j_gene: TRBJ2-1
CDR3nt: TGTGCCATCAGGGACGGACCATCCAATGAGCAGTTCTTC
CDR3aa: CAIRDGPSNEQFF

abundance: NA
d_gene: NA
v_gene: TRBV28
j_gene: TRBJ2-7
CDR3nt: TGTGCCAGCAGTTTAGGTGTCCCTCCCTACGAGCAGTACTTC
CDR3aa: CASSLGVPPYEQYF

abundance: NA
d_gene: NA
v_gene: TRBV10-2
j_gene: TRBJ2-7
CDR3nt: TGCGCCAGCAAACCCGGGCTAGATTTTTCCTACGAGCAGTACTTC
CDR3aa: CASKPGLDFSYEQYF

abundance: NA
d_gene: NA
v_gene: TRBV2
j_gene: TRBJ2-5
CDR3nt: TGTGCCAGCGTTGACCCCAGGCCGGCAGAGACCCAGTACTTC
CDR3aa: CASVDPRPAETQYF